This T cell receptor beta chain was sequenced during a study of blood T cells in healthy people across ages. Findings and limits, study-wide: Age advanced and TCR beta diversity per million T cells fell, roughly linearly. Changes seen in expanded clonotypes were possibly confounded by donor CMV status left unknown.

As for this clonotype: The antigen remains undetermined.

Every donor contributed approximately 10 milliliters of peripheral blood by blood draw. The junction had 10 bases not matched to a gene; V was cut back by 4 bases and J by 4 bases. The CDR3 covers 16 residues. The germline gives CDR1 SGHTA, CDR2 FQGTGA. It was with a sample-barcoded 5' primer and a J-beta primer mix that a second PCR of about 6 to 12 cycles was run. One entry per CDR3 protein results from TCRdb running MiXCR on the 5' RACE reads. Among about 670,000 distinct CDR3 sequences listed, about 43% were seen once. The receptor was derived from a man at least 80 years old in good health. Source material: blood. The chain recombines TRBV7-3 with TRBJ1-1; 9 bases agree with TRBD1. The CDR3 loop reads CASSSNPTGGRTEAFF. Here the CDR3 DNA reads TGTGCCAGCAGCTCAAACCCCACAGGGGGCCGCACTGAAGCTTTCTTT.